This T cell receptor beta chain comes out of a study of blood T cell repertoires in COVID-19. The wider study: The samples span acute and convalescent COVID-19 from the United States, Italy and Spain. T cells, B-cell-depleted T cells, or PBMCs provided the cDNA or gDNA that served as material.

Original methodology: Nucleated cell number was recorded as an estimate derived from reference gene primer amplification. Here immunoSEQ multiplex PCR was the method, and the copy in TCRdb shows in-frame clones only, minus some. That table supplies the V and J calls and clone size; D and trimming were determined from the DNA. The sample lists about 190,000 clones; 88% were seen once. V shed 5 bases, J shed 6 bases, and the junction held 14 bases outside the gene matches. Germline V lookup: CDR1 SGHTA, CDR2 FQGTGA. The length of the CDR3 is 17 residues. The TCR originated in a young man with acute or convalescent COVID-19. The chain carries TRBV7-3 and TRBJ2-1; 9 bases fit TRBD2. Sequenced material: peripheral blood. In DNA form, the CDR3 reads TGTGCCAGCAGCCCTAACACCGGGACTAGCATCGTCAATGAGCAGTTCTTC. It encodes CASSPNTGTSIVNEQFF.